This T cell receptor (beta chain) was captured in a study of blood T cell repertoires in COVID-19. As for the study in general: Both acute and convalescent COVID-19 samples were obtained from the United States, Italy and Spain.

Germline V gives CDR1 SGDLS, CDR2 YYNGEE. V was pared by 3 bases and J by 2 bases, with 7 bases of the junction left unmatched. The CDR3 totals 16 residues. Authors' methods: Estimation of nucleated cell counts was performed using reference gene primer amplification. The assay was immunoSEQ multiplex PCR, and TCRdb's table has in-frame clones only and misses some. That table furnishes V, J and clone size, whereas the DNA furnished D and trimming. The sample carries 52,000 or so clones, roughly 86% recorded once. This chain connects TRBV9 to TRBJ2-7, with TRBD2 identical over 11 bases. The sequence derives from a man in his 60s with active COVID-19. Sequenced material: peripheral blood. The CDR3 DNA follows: TGTGCCAGCAGCGAGGGCGGGACTAGCGGAACCTACGAGCAGTACTTC. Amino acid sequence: CASSEGGTSGTYEQYF.